One T cell receptor beta chain is described in this entry. Only in-frame clones appear in the TCRdb table, and some are missing; sequencing was by immunoSEQ multiplex PCR. This sample carries around 92,000 clones, around 86% of them seen once, and the ten largest clones take roughly a tenth. V dropped 4 bases and J dropped 7; count of bases not matched to a gene: 6. This CDR3 is 14 amino acids long. CDR1 is SEHNR and CDR2 is FQNEAQ in the germline V gene (reference sequence). The record originates from a study of T cell responses to AZD1222 COVID-19 vaccine. The chain has TRBV7-9 and TRBJ1-4; 7 nucleotides match TRBD1. The sequence was collected from an adult in good health. The specimen comprised peripheral blood, sampled on day 0 of AZD1222 vaccination. CDR3 loop: CASSSDRSGEKLFF. For the CDR3, the DNA is TGTGCCAGCAGCTCGGACAGGAGTGGTGAAAAACTGTTTTTT.